This T cell receptor (beta chain) was found in a study of blood T cell repertoires in COVID-19. For the study at large: Acute and convalescent COVID-19 specimens originated in the United States, Italy and Spain. Sources were T cells, B-cell-depleted T cells, or PBMCs; the material itself was cDNA or gDNA.

Trimming removed 0 bases from V and 7 bases from J, with 10 bases in between. This CDR3 spans 14 amino acids. Germline lookup yields CDR1 SGHDT and CDR2 YYEEEE. Per the authors' pipeline: The authors estimated nucleated cell counts from reference gene primer amplification. Sequenced by immunoSEQ multiplex PCR; TCRdb stores in-frame clones only, minus some. That table is the source of V, J and clone size, and D and trimming were worked out from the DNA. The sample yields fewer than 250,000 clones, around nine tenths seen once. The receptor's source is a woman aged 40 to 49 with acute or convalescent COVID-19. Sequencing was carried out using peripheral blood. This chain connects TRBV5-6 to TRBJ2-2, with a possible D match to TRBD1 (6 bases). CDR3 sequence (DNA): TGTGCCAGCAGCTTGGGGGGGCTTGACGGGGAGCTGTTTTTT. Translated, it gives CASSLGGLDGELFF.